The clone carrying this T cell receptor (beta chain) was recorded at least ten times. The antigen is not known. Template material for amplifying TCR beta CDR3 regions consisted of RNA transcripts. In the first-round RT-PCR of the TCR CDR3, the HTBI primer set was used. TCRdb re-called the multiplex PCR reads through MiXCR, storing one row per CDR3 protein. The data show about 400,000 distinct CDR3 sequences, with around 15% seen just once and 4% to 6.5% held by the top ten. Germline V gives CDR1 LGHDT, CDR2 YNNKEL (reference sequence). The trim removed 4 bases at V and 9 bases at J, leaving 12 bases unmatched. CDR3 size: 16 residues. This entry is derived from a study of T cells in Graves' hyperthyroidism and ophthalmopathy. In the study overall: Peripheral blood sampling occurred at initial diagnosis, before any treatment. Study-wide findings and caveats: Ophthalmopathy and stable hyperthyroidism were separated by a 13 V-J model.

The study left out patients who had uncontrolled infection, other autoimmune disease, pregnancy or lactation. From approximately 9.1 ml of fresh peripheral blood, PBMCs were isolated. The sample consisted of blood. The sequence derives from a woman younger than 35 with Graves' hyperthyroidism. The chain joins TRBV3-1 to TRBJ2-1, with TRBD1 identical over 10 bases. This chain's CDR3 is CASSPTGTGAGVEQFF. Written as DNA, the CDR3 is TGTGCCAGCAGCCCGACCGGGACAGGGGCTGGTGTTGAGCAGTTCTTC.